One T cell receptor (beta chain) is described in this entry. As processed by the authors: Quantification of nucleated cells was approximated via reference gene primer amplification. Libraries were prepared by immunoSEQ multiplex PCR; TCRdb keeps only in-frame clonotypes and omits some of them. The DNA was the basis for D and trimming; V, J and clone size are from that table. Of 200,000 or so clones detected, approximately 86% appear once; the ten largest clones hold 2.1%. The entry originates in a study of blood T cell repertoires in COVID-19. On the study more broadly: COVID-19 samples, acute and convalescent, were from the United States, Italy and Spain. Sample material is recorded as cDNA or gDNA derived from T cells, B-cell-depleted T cells, or PBMCs.

CDR3 size: 14 residues. V lost 3 bases, J lost 6 bases, and 12 bases lay in between. Germline V gene data show CDR1 as MDHEN and CDR2 as SYDVKM. The sequenced sample was peripheral blood. The chain carries TRBV28 and TRBJ1-5; D gene uncertain. The TCR sequence derives from a man in his 70s with active or convalescent COVID-19. CDR3: CASSLRQSTQPQHF. DNA of the CDR3: TGTGCCAGCAGTTTGCGGCAGTCCACTCAGCCCCAGCATTTT.